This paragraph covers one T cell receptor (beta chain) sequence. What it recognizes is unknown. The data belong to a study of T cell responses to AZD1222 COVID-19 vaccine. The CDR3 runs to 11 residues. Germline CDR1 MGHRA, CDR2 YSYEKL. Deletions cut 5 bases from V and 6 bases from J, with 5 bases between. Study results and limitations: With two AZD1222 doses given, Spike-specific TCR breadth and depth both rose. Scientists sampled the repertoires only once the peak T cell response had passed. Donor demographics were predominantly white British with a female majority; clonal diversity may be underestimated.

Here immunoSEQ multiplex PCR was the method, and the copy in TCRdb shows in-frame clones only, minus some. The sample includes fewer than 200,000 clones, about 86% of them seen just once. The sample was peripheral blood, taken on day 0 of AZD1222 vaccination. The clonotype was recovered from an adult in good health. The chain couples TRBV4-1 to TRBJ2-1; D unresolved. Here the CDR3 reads CASSYRNEQFF. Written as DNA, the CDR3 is TGCGCCAGCAGCTACCGCAATGAGCAGTTCTTC.